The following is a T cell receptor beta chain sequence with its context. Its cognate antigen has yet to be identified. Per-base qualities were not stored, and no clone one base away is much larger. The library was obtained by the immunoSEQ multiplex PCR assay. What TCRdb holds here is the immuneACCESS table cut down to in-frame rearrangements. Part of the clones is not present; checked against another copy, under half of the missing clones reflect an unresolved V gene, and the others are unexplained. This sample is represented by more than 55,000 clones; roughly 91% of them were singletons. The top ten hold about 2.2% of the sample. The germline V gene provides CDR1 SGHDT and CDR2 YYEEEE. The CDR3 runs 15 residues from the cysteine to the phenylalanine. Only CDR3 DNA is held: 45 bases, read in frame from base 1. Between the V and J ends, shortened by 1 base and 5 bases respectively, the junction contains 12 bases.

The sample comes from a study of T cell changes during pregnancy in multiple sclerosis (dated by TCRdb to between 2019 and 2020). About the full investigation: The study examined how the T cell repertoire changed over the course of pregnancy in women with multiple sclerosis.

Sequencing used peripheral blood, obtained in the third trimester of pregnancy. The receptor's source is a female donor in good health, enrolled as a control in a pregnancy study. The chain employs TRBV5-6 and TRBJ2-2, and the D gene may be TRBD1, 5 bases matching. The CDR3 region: CASSLPGLSTGELFF. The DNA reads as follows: TGTGCCAGCAGCTTGCCAGGGCTATCAACCGGGGAGCTGTTTTTT.